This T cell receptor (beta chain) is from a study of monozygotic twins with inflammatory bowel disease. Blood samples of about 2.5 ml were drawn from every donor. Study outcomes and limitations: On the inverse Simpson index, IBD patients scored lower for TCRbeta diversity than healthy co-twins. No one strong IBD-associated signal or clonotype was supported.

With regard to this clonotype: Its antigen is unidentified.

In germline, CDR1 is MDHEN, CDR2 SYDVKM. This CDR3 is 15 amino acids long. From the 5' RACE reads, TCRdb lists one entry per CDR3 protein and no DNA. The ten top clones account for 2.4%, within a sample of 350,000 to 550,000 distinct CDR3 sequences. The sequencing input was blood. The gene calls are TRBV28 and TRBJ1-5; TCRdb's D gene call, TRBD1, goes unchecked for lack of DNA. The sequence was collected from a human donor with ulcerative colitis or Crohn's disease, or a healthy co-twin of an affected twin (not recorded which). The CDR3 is CASSVGQAYNQPQHF.